The 22 T cell receptor beta chains below come from one sample, sequenced in a study of human T cells and chemical hapten exposure. Each CDR3 protein is one row after TCRdb ran MiXCR on the RACE reads. The table shows 300,000 to 400,000 distinct CDR3 sequences, with 4% to 6% occurring only once. As for time point: pre-sensitization, week 0. Treatment noted: therapeutic diphenylcyclopropenone sensitization with weekly scalp DPC. Sequencing was performed on whole blood, taken in connection with sensitization to the hapten diphenylcyclopropenone (DPC). The receptors here all came from a woman between 45 and 60 years old with alopecia areata. Some clones in this sample may be carry-over from other donors' samples.

This clonotype was seen ten or more times. V usage is TRBV27 and J usage is TRBJ2-7; TRBD1 might be the D (6 bases). The CDR3 consists of 14 residues. CDR1 and CDR2 (germline): MNHEY, SMNVEV (reference sequence). V shed 6 bases and J shed 3 bases, with 15 bases lying between them. Written as DNA, the CDR3 is TGTGCCAGCAGACCACCGCGACAGGACTACGAGCAGTACTTC. Amino acid sequence: CASRPPRQDYEQYF.

Many counts were recorded for this clonotype. This sequence joins TRBV3-1 and TRBJ2-3; D unresolved. The CDR3 contains 18 residues. The germline gives CDR1 LGHDT, CDR2 YNNKEL (reference sequence). The ends were cut back, 0 bases at V and 3 bases at J, with 19 bases in the middle. CDR3 coding DNA: TGTGCCAGCAGCCAAGAATCTCGAGTAAGTTTGAGAACAGATACGCAGTATTTT. It is translated as CASSQESRVSLRTDTQYF.

This clonotype has ten or more counts. The chain couples TRBV3-1 to TRBJ1-1; tentative D call: TRBD1 (5 bases). Germline V lookup: CDR1 LGHDT, CDR2 YNNKEL (reference sequence). Trimming shortened V by 0 bases and J by 5 bases, and 13 bases separated the two germline ends. The CDR3 is 15 amino acids. The CDR3 loop reads CASSQDSGRRTEAFF. The CDR3 DNA follows: TGTGCCAGCAGCCAAGACTCAGGGCGAAGGACTGAAGCTTTCTTT.

This clonotype was counted ten times or more. This sequence joins TRBV7-2 and TRBJ1-2; possible D gene TRBD1, 5 bases. Trimming cost V 6 bases and J 2 bases, with 16 bases left between them. The germline gives CDR1 SGHTA, CDR2 FQGNSA. The CDR3 consists of 15 residues. The CDR3 DNA follows: TGTGCCAGCAGTCGCCGCCTGACAGAGAACTATGGCTACACCTTC. Its translation is CASSRRLTENYGYTF. Filled out from reference TRBV7-2 and TRBJ1-2, the complete variable domain reads GAGVSQSPSNKVTEKGKDVELRCDPISGHTALYWYRQSLGQGLEFLIYFQGNSAPDKSGLPSDRFSAERTGGSVSTLTIQRTQQEDSAVYLCASSRRLTENYGYTFGSGTRLTVV.

At least ten counts were recorded for this clonotype. The V call is TRBV12-3 or TRBV12-4, the J call TRBJ2-1; 12 positions agree with TRBD2. CDR3 length: 15 residues. The trim removed 5 bases at V and 9 bases at J, leaving 8 bases unmatched. CDR3 bases: TGTGCCAGCAGTCCGCTAGCGGGGGGGCCATTTGAGCAGTTCTTC. It is translated as CASSPLAGGPFEQFF.

This clonotype occurred many times. The rearrangement joins TRBV5-5 to TRBJ1-2, with D unresolved. The CDR3 is 16 amino acids. Germline CDR1 and CDR2: SGHKS and YYEKEE (reference sequence). Trimming removed 4 bases from V and 2 bases from J, with 18 bases in between. The CDR3 DNA reads as TGTGCCAGCAGCCTCACCCCAGCGGCAGCCAACTATGGCTACACCTTC. This translates into CASSLTPAAANYGYTF.

This chain links TRBV27 with TRBJ1-1; 9 bases line up with TRBD1. Germline V gene sequence: CDR1 MNHEY, CDR2 SMNVEV (reference sequence). The J segment lost 2 bases and the V segment lost 6 bases, leaving 7 bases of the junction unmatched. The CDR3 loop spans 15 amino acids. CDR3 nucleotides: TGTGCCAGCAGATCACAGGGGGCCAGTAACACTGAAGCTTTCTTT. This sequence encodes CASRSQGASNTEAFF.

The V and J genes are TRBV7-2 and TRBJ2-7, with no clear D. The CDR3 sequence is 15 residues long. Germline CDR1 SGHTA, CDR2 FQGNSA. V lost 2 bases, J lost 6 bases, and 17 bases lay in between. CDR3 DNA sequence: TGTGCCAGCAGCTTATCGGGCCGTGCCCAACCCGAGCAGTACTTC. This translates into CASSLSGRAQPEQYF.

This clonotype was counted ten times or more. This chain links TRBV12-3 or TRBV12-4 with TRBJ2-1; D gene uncertain. The CDR3 is 13 residues long. V shed 4 bases and J shed 6 bases, with 10 bases lying between them. As DNA, the CDR3 is TGTGCCAGCAGTTACGGCCTTTCCAATGAGCAGTTCTTC. This translates into CASSYGLSNEQFF.

This clonotype was counted a few times. The chain joins TRBV12-3 or TRBV12-4 to TRBJ2-7; 7 bases align to TRBD1. This CDR3 spans 14 amino acids. V was pared by 6 bases and J by 6 bases, with 11 bases of the junction left unmatched. The CDR3 here is CASSPSGTAGEQYF. The CDR3, as DNA: TGTGCCAGCAGCCCGTCCGGGACAGCCGGCGAGCAGTACTTC.

This clonotype has a count of ten or more. The V gene is TRBV4-1, the J gene TRBJ1-1; 9 bases map to TRBD1. CDR3 length: 14 amino acids. The germline gives CDR1 MGHRA, CDR2 YSYEKL. V trimming: 4 bases; J trimming: 5 bases; junction bases outside the gene matches: 5. In DNA, the CDR3 is TGCGCCAGCAGCCCGACAGGGGGATTAACTGAAGCTTTCTTT. Translated, it gives CASSPTGGLTEAFF.

CDR3 in amino acids: CASSQGGGGEKLFF. CDR3 DNA sequence: TGTGCCAGCAGCCAAGGGGGAGGAGGCGAAAAACTGTTTTTT. The chain couples TRBV3-1 to TRBJ1-4; D not certain. V shed 1 base and J shed 8 bases, with 11 bases lying between them. The CDR3 runs 14 residues. Germline CDR1 LGHDT, CDR2 YNNKEL (reference sequence).

The chain recombines TRBV18 with TRBJ1-3, with D uncertain. V lost 8 bases to trimming and J lost 0 bases, with 8 bases between them. The CDR3 consists of 13 residues. Germline values: CDR1 KGHSH, CDR2 LQKENI. CDR3 amino acids: CASPGSSGNTIYF. The CDR3 DNA sequence: TGTGCCAGCCCGGGGAGCTCTGGAAACACCATATATTTT.

Only a few counts were recorded for this clonotype. This chain connects TRBV10-3 to TRBJ2-1, with TRBD2 as a possible D gene (6 bases). Germline V CDR1 and CDR2: ENHRY, SYGVKD. V lost 10 bases, J lost 15 bases, and 16 bases lay in between. CDR3 length: 10 amino acids. CDR3 residues: CATWGERGFF. The DNA of the CDR3 is TGTGCCACCTGGGGGGAAAGAGGGTTCTTC.

This clonotype was detected only a few times. The chain joins TRBV19 to TRBJ2-3, with 7 bases that match TRBD2. Germline lookup yields CDR1 LNHDA and CDR2 SQIVND (reference sequence). Trimming at V came to 3 bases and at J to 4 bases, leaving 7 bases not matched to a gene. This CDR3 region has 15 residues. For the CDR3, the DNA is TGTGCCAGTAGTATGCAGCGGGGCGGGGCAGATACGCAGTATTTT. Translation gives CASSMQRGGADTQYF.

The chain links TRBV7-2 to TRBJ1-1, with 7 positions matching TRBD1. This CDR3 comprises 13 residues. V lost 1 base, J lost 7 bases, and 3 bases stayed unmatched. CDR1 is SGHTA and CDR2 is FQGNSA in the germline V gene. CDR3: CASSLGQGREAFF. CDR3 bases: TGTGCCAGCAGCTTAGGACAGGGCCGTGAAGCTTTCTTT.

This clonotype was recorded at least ten times. The chain combines TRBV7-2 with TRBJ1-1, with D unresolved. Germline CDR1 SGHTA, CDR2 FQGNSA. Trimming shortened V by 8 bases and J by 2 bases, and 12 bases separated the two germline ends. The CDR3 consists of 13 residues. Here the CDR3 reads CASLERRNTEAFF. CDR3 sequence (DNA): TGTGCCAGCTTAGAGAGGCGTAACACTGAAGCTTTCTTT.

This rearrangement joins TRBV5-6 to TRBJ1-6; D remains ambiguous. V lost 1 base to trimming and J lost 0 bases, with 11 bases between them. Germline lookup yields CDR1 SGHDT and CDR2 YYEEEE. The CDR3 spans 17 residues. CDR3: CASSLRSLSSYNSPLHF. CDR3 nucleotides: TGTGCCAGCAGCTTGAGGTCTCTTAGCTCCTATAATTCACCCCTCCACTTT.

This clonotype was counted ten times or more. This chain uses TRBV5-1 with TRBJ1-2; no firm D call. V lost 4 bases and J 3 bases, leaving 10 bases between the germline ends. CDR1 is SGHRS and CDR2 is YFSETQ in the germline V gene. The CDR3 is made up of 13 amino acids. The CDR3 nucleotides are TGCGCCAGCAGCAGAGACACGTACTATGGCTACACCTTC. Residues: CASSRDTYYGYTF.

This clonotype was counted a few times. The V and J genes are TRBV27 and TRBJ2-5; a possible D gene is TRBD2 (6 bases). CDR1 is MNHEY and CDR2 is SMNVEV in the germline V gene (reference sequence). The CDR3 consists of 15 residues. The ends were cut back, 6 bases at V and 3 bases at J, with 17 bases in the middle. CDR3 sequence reads: CASRSVGSGKETQYF. DNA for the CDR3: TGTGCCAGCAGATCAGTGGGTAGCGGAAAAGAGACCCAGTACTTC.

This clonotype was counted many times. This sequence joins TRBV7-3 and TRBJ2-5; perhaps TRBD1 as D (5 bases). Trimming left V 6 bases short and J 6 bases short, with 14 bases between. In germline, CDR1 is SGHTA, CDR2 FQGTGA. The CDR3 is 13 amino acids. The chain's CDR3 is CASSSGSGKTQYF. Written as DNA, the CDR3 is TGTGCCAGCAGTTCAGGGTCTGGAAAGACCCAGTACTTC.

The V call is TRBV7-9, the J call TRBJ2-5; D not resolved. Looked up from germline, CDR1 is SEHNR and CDR2 is FQNEAQ (reference sequence). The CDR3 covers 15 residues. Trimming removed 5 bases from V and 1 base from J, with 14 bases in between. The CDR3 spells CASSPGDRSQETQYF. Here the CDR3 DNA reads TGTGCCAGCAGCCCTGGTGACCGAAGCCAAGAGACCCAGTACTTC.